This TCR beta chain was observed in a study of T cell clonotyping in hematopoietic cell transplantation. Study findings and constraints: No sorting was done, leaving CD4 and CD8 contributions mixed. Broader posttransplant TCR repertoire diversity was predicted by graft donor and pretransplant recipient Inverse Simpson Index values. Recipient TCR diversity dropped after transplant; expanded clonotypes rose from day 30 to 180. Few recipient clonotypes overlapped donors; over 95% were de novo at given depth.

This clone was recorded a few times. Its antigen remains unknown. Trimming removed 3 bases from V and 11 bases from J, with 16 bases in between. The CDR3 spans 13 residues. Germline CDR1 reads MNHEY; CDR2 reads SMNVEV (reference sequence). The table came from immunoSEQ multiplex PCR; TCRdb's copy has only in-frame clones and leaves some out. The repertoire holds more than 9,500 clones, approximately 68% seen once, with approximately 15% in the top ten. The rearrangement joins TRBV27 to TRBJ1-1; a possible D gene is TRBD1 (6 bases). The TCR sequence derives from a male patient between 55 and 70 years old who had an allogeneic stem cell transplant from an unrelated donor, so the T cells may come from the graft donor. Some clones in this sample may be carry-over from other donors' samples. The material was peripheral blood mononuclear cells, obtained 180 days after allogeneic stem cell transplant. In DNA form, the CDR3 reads TGTGCCAGCAGTTTCGTACAGGGCCGGGTCGCTTTCTTT. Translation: CASSFVQGRVAFF.